The rows below give T cell receptor beta chains drawn from one sample of a study of blood T cell repertoires in COVID-19. Some clones are missing from TCRdb's copy, which holds only in-frame ones; the method was immunoSEQ multiplex PCR. The sample has about 37,000 clones; approximately 86% are singletons. Sequenced input: peripheral blood. Receptors were obtained from a man in his 70s with acute or convalescent COVID-19. Each CDR3 is given with its conserved first and last residue. Each record gives: V gene, J gene, D gene, clone size, CDR3 protein, CDR3 DNA. The D gene is left open where the match is weak. Rows may omit the clone size; those that give it use once, few, many or a size class.

v_gene: TRBV4-1; j_gene: TRBJ2-7; d_gene: TRBD2; abundance: -; CDR3aa: CASSQASGEPVGEQYF; CDR3nt: TGCGCCAGCAGCCAAGCTAGCGGGGAACCCGTTGGCGAGCAGTACTTC
v_gene: TRBV2; j_gene: TRBJ1-3; d_gene: -; abundance: -; CDR3aa: CASESYSGNTIYF; CDR3nt: TGTGCCAGCGAGTCCTACTCTGGAAACACCATATATTTT
v_gene: TRBV6-1; j_gene: TRBJ2-3; d_gene: TRBD2; abundance: once; CDR3aa: CASSGLAGRGIDTQYF; CDR3nt: TGTGCCAGCAGTGGACTAGCGGGTCGGGGTATAGATACGCAGTATTTT
v_gene: TRBV30; j_gene: TRBJ2-5; d_gene: -; abundance: -; CDR3aa: CAWSSFRETQYF; CDR3nt: TGTGCCTGGAGTTCCTTTCGGGAGACCCAGTACTTC
v_gene: TRBV18; j_gene: TRBJ2-1; d_gene: TRBD1; abundance: -; CDR3aa: CASSPPGQGFYNEQFF; CDR3nt: TGTGCCAGCTCACCACCGGGACAGGGTTTCTACAATGAGCAGTTCTTC
v_gene: TRBV27; j_gene: TRBJ1-1; d_gene: -; abundance: -; CDR3aa: CASRYQGFTEAFF; CDR3nt: TGTGCCAGCAGATACCAGGGATTCACTGAAGCTTTCTTT
v_gene: TRBV19; j_gene: TRBJ2-7; d_gene: TRBD1; abundance: -; CDR3aa: CASSTGTGGTREQYF; CDR3nt: TGTGCCAGTAGTACCGGGACAGGGGGTACGCGGGAGCAGTACTTC
v_gene: TRBV2; j_gene: TRBJ2-3; d_gene: TRBD1; abundance: once; CDR3aa: CASFAQGQGFEDTQYF; CDR3nt: TGTGCCAGCTTCGCCCAGGGACAGGGCTTTGAAGATACGCAGTATTTT
v_gene: TRBV6-5; j_gene: TRBJ1-1; d_gene: TRBD1; abundance: -; CDR3aa: CASSSTRTGMNTEAFF; CDR3nt: TGTGCCAGCAGTTCTACTCGGACAGGGATGAACACTGAAGCTTTCTTT
v_gene: TRBV28; j_gene: TRBJ1-2; d_gene: -; abundance: -; CDR3aa: CASSFWASYGYTF; CDR3nt: TGTGCCAGCAGTTTTTGGGCCTCCTATGGCTACACCTTC
v_gene: TRBV11-2; j_gene: TRBJ2-1; d_gene: -; abundance: -; CDR3aa: CASSLGRSSYNEQFF; CDR3nt: TGTGCCAGCAGCCTTGGGCGTAGCTCCTACAATGAGCAGTTCTTC
v_gene: TRBV29-1; j_gene: TRBJ1-2; d_gene: TRBD1; abundance: -; CDR3aa: CSVERGQVGYTF; CDR3nt: TGCAGCGTTGAAAGGGGGCAGGTTGGCTACACCTTC
v_gene: TRBV7-2; j_gene: TRBJ1-6; d_gene: -; abundance: -; CDR3aa: CASSRRPGDNSPLHF; CDR3nt: TGTGCCAGCAGCCGCCGACCCGGGGATAATTCACCCCTCCACTTT
v_gene: TRBV6-2/TRBV6-3; j_gene: TRBJ2-7; d_gene: -; abundance: -; CDR3aa: CASSKLEVGYEQYF; CDR3nt: TGTGCCAGCAGTAAACTCGAGGTGGGCTACGAGCAGTACTTC
v_gene: TRBV24-1; j_gene: TRBJ2-3; d_gene: TRBD2; abundance: -; CDR3aa: CASGASSGGPSTDTQYF; CDR3nt: TGTGCCTCCGGGGCGTCTAGCGGGGGCCCTAGCACAGATACGCAGTATTTT
v_gene: TRBV30; j_gene: TRBJ2-2; d_gene: -; abundance: -; CDR3aa: CAWRGASNTGELFF; CDR3nt: TGTGCCTGGAGGGGAGCTTCGAACACCGGGGAGCTGTTTTTT
v_gene: TRBV28; j_gene: TRBJ1-5; d_gene: TRBD1; abundance: -; CDR3aa: CASNGAGRGNQPQHF; CDR3nt: TGTGCCAGCAACGGGGCTGGCAGGGGGAATCAGCCCCAGCATTTT
v_gene: TRBV27; j_gene: TRBJ2-7; d_gene: -; abundance: -; CDR3aa: CASSLGRGPGGEQYF; CDR3nt: TGTGCCAGCAGTTTGGGCCGGGGACCTGGGGGGGAGCAGTACTTC
v_gene: TRBV13; j_gene: TRBJ2-2; d_gene: TRBD1; abundance: -; CDR3aa: CASTRGIDRGNGELFF; CDR3nt: TGTGCCAGCACCCGGGGGATTGACAGGGGGAACGGGGAGCTGTTTTTT
v_gene: TRBV29-1; j_gene: TRBJ2-1; d_gene: TRBD1; abundance: -; CDR3aa: CSVEDPDRRTYNEQFF; CDR3nt: TGCAGCGTTGAAGACCCGGACAGGCGGACCTACAATGAGCAGTTCTTC
v_gene: TRBV29-1; j_gene: TRBJ2-1; d_gene: -; abundance: -; CDR3aa: CSVERGGPYNEQFF; CDR3nt: TGCAGCGTTGAAAGGGGGGGACCTTACAATGAGCAGTTCTTC
v_gene: TRBV2; j_gene: TRBJ2-1; d_gene: TRBD2; abundance: -; CDR3aa: CASIVREGPYNEQFF; CDR3nt: TGTGCCAGCATAGTGAGGGAGGGCCCCTACAATGAGCAGTTCTTC
v_gene: TRBV28; j_gene: TRBJ1-2; d_gene: TRBD1; abundance: -; CDR3aa: CASSPPVGQGYGYTF; CDR3nt: TGTGCCAGCAGTCCCCCCGTGGGACAGGGGTATGGCTACACCTTC
v_gene: TRBV6-2/TRBV6-3; j_gene: TRBJ1-6; d_gene: -; abundance: -; CDR3aa: CASSPGGASYNSPLHF; CDR3nt: TGTGCCAGCAGTCCCGGCGGGGCATCCTATAATTCACCCCTCCACTTT
v_gene: TRBV28; j_gene: TRBJ2-5; d_gene: -; abundance: -; CDR3aa: CASSLSGSETQYF; CDR3nt: TGTGCCAGCAGTTTGTCGGGATCAGAGACCCAGTACTTC
v_gene: TRBV12-3/TRBV12-4; j_gene: TRBJ2-7; d_gene: TRBD1; abundance: -; CDR3aa: CASSWDRSSEQYF; CDR3nt: TGTGCCAGCAGTTGGGACAGATCGTCCGAGCAGTACTTC
v_gene: TRBV9; j_gene: TRBJ1-5; d_gene: -; abundance: -; CDR3aa: CASSVGGGLEGNQPQHF; CDR3nt: TGTGCCAGCAGCGTAGGGGGGGGGCTTGAGGGCAATCAGCCCCAGCATTTT
v_gene: TRBV30; j_gene: TRBJ1-5; d_gene: -; abundance: few; CDR3aa: CAFRLHPEGNQPQHF; CDR3nt: TGTGCCTTCCGGCTCCACCCCGAGGGCAATCAGCCCCAGCATTTT
v_gene: TRBV30; j_gene: TRBJ1-3; d_gene: -; abundance: -; CDR3aa: CAWRPGGNTIYF; CDR3nt: TGTGCCTGGAGGCCGGGTGGAAACACCATATATTTT
v_gene: TRBV7-9; j_gene: TRBJ2-1; d_gene: TRBD1; abundance: -; CDR3aa: CASSLARGQGSYNEQFF; CDR3nt: TGTGCCAGCAGCTTAGCGAGAGGACAGGGATCCTACAATGAGCAGTTCTTC
v_gene: TRBV30; j_gene: TRBJ1-1; d_gene: -; abundance: few; CDR3aa: CAWSAESETEAFF; CDR3nt: TGTGCCTGGAGTGCAGAGAGCGAGACTGAAGCTTTCTTT
v_gene: TRBV6-5; j_gene: TRBJ1-1; d_gene: -; abundance: -; CDR3aa: CASKITESTEAFF; CDR3nt: TGTGCCAGCAAAATAACCGAGAGCACTGAAGCTTTCTTT
v_gene: TRBV7-2; j_gene: TRBJ2-7; d_gene: TRBD1; abundance: -; CDR3aa: CASSPNGGQAYEQYF; CDR3nt: TGTGCCAGCAGCCCTAATGGAGGACAGGCCTACGAGCAGTACTTC
v_gene: TRBV6-5; j_gene: TRBJ2-7; d_gene: -; abundance: -; CDR3aa: CASIPGVHSYEQYF; CDR3nt: TGTGCCAGCATTCCAGGGGTTCATTCCTACGAGCAGTACTTC
v_gene: TRBV7-7; j_gene: TRBJ1-4; d_gene: -; abundance: -; CDR3aa: CASSEGQQEKLFF; CDR3nt: TGTGCCAGCAGCGAGGGACAACAGGAAAAACTGTTTTTT
v_gene: TRBV4-3; j_gene: TRBJ2-3; d_gene: -; abundance: few; CDR3aa: CASSQEWGATDTQYF; CDR3nt: TGCGCCAGCAGCCAAGAATGGGGCGCGACAGATACGCAGTATTTT
v_gene: TRBV11-2; j_gene: TRBJ2-7; d_gene: -; abundance: -; CDR3aa: CASSGRRGGAYEQYF; CDR3nt: TGTGCCAGCAGCGGGCGAAGGGGGGGAGCCTACGAGCAGTACTTC
v_gene: TRBV11-2; j_gene: TRBJ2-7; d_gene: TRBD1; abundance: once; CDR3aa: CASSVGTELQYF; CDR3nt: TGTGCCAGCAGCGTCGGGACAGAGTTGCAGTACTTC
v_gene: TRBV7-2; j_gene: TRBJ1-2; d_gene: -; abundance: -; CDR3aa: CASSLDGNGYTF; CDR3nt: TGTGCCAGCAGCTTAGACGGTAATGGCTACACCTTC
v_gene: TRBV2; j_gene: TRBJ1-6; d_gene: -; abundance: -; CDR3aa: CASTLGGGHSPLHF; CDR3nt: TGTGCCAGCACCCTCGGGGGGGGGCACTCACCCCTCCACTTT
v_gene: TRBV25-1; j_gene: TRBJ1-1; d_gene: -; abundance: once; CDR3aa: CASSGSPLTEAFF; CDR3nt: TGTGCCAGCAGCGGGTCCCCGCTCACTGAAGCTTTCTTT
v_gene: TRBV29-1; j_gene: TRBJ1-1; d_gene: -; abundance: -; CDR3aa: CSGAGLGNTEAFF; CDR3nt: TGCAGCGGGGCAGGCCTGGGGAACACTGAAGCTTTCTTT
v_gene: TRBV6-5; j_gene: TRBJ2-7; d_gene: TRBD1; abundance: -; CDR3aa: CASSYRGQGIYEQYF; CDR3nt: TGTGCCAGCAGTTACAGAGGACAGGGTATCTACGAGCAGTACTTC
v_gene: TRBV27; j_gene: TRBJ2-3; d_gene: TRBD1; abundance: -; CDR3aa: CASSRSQGSSTDTQYF; CDR3nt: TGTGCCAGCAGTCGTTCACAGGGGAGCAGCACAGATACGCAGTATTTT
v_gene: TRBV6-1; j_gene: TRBJ2-5; d_gene: -; abundance: -; CDR3aa: CASSEATVLETQYF; CDR3nt: TGTGCCAGCAGTGAAGCGACAGTTCTAGAGACCCAGTACTTC
v_gene: TRBV28; j_gene: TRBJ1-4; d_gene: -; abundance: -; CDR3aa: CASISGVDGEKLFF; CDR3nt: TGTGCCAGCATCTCAGGGGTAGATGGTGAAAAACTGTTTTTT
v_gene: TRBV30; j_gene: TRBJ2-3; d_gene: -; abundance: -; CDR3aa: CAWSSRYPGGTDTQYF; CDR3nt: TGTGCCTGGAGTAGCCGCTATCCGGGAGGCACAGATACGCAGTATTTT
v_gene: TRBV19; j_gene: TRBJ1-2; d_gene: -; abundance: -; CDR3aa: CASRPPGGPINYGYTF; CDR3nt: TGTGCCAGTAGGCCCCCGGGGGGGCCGATTAACTATGGCTACACCTTC
v_gene: TRBV6-2/TRBV6-3; j_gene: TRBJ1-5; d_gene: -; abundance: -; CDR3aa: CASSPVRGTDQPQHF; CDR3nt: TGTGCCAGCAGTCCCGTTAGGGGCACCGATCAGCCCCAGCATTTT
v_gene: TRBV11-3; j_gene: TRBJ1-6; d_gene: -; abundance: -; CDR3aa: CASSLDGNSPLHF; CDR3nt: TGTGCCAGCAGCTTAGACGGGAATTCACCCCTCCACTTT
v_gene: TRBV11-1; j_gene: TRBJ2-3; d_gene: -; abundance: -; CDR3aa: CASSLGQGADTQYF; CDR3nt: TGTGCCAGCAGCTTGGGCCAGGGCGCAGATACGCAGTATTTT
v_gene: TRBV5-8; j_gene: TRBJ1-4; d_gene: TRBD1; abundance: -; CDR3aa: CASSFGTATNEKLFF; CDR3nt: TGTGCCAGCAGCTTCGGGACAGCAACTAATGAAAAACTGTTTTTT
v_gene: TRBV5-1; j_gene: TRBJ1-3; d_gene: -; abundance: once; CDR3aa: CASSLGPGGSGNTIYF; CDR3nt: TGCGCCAGCAGCTTGGGACCGGGGGGCTCTGGAAACACCATATATTTT
v_gene: TRBV14; j_gene: TRBJ1-1; d_gene: -; abundance: -; CDR3aa: CASSHEGEAFF; CDR3nt: TGTGCCAGCAGCCACGAGGGTGAAGCTTTCTTT
v_gene: TRBV5-4; j_gene: TRBJ1-1; d_gene: TRBD1; abundance: -; CDR3aa: CASSRRQGNTEAFF; CDR3nt: TGTGCCAGCAGCAGGAGACAGGGTAACACTGAAGCTTTCTTT